The present TCR beta chain was sequenced within a study of beta chain features in type 1 diabetes. Study as a whole: No patient-donor differences in age, gender, total cells or subset yield. The examined sorted cells totaled approximately 100 million across samples.

Sorting based on CD45RO/CCR7/CD25/CD127/CD95/CD27 separated CD4+ naive, central memory, regulatory and stem cell-like memory cells. Germline V gives CDR1 LGHNT, CDR2 FRNRAP. Trimming took 5 bases from V and 6 from J; bases not matched to a gene: 16. This CDR3 comprises 17 residues. In this sample, this clone turned up a few times. Sequenced material consisted of expressed TCRB transcripts (all of the isolated RNA was reverse transcribed). Sequencing used immunoSEQ multiplex PCR; TCRdb keeps in-frame clones, though not all of them. The profile shows hundreds of thousands of clones, approximately 30% of them singletons.

The specimen sequenced was naive CD4+ T cells from blood. The clonotype originates from a man younger than 35 in good health. The chain is built from TRBV12-5 and TRBJ2-7; 10 bases fit TRBD1. The CDR3 here is CASGPPGAGTGDAEQYF. CDR3 bases: TGTGCTAGTGGTCCCCCTGGGGCGGGGACAGGGGACGCCGAGCAGTACTTC.